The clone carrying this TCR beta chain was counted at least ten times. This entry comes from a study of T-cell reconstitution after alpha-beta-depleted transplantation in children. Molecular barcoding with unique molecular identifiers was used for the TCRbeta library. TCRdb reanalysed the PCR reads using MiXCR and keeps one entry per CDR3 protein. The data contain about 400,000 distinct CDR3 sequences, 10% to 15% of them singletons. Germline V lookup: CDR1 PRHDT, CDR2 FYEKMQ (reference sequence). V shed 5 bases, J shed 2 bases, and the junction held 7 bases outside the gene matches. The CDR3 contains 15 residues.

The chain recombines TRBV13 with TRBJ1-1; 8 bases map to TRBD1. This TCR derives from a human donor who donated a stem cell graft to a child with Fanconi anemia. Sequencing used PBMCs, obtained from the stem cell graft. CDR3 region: CASSLRQGLNTEAFF. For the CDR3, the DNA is TGTGCCAGCAGCCTAAGACAGGGGCTAAACACTGAAGCTTTCTTT.